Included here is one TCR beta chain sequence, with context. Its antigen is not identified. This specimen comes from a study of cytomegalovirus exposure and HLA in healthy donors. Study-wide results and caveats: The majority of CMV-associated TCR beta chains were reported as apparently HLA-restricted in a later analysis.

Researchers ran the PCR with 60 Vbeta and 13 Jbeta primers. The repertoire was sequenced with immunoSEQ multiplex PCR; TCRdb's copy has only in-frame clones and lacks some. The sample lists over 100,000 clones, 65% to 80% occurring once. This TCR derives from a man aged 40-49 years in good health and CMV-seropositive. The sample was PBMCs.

This chain's CDR3 is CASSVEQGAYNSPLHF. The CDR3 coding sequence is TGTGCCAGCAGTGTAGAACAGGGGGCGTATAATTCACCCCTCCACTTT. The rearrangement uses TRBV6-1 and TRBJ1-6, with 9 bases aligning to TRBD1. V was clipped by 4 bases and J by 4 bases; unmatched bases: 5. CDR3 length equals 16 residues. Germline loops: CDR1 MNHNS, CDR2 SASEGT.